This passage covers 30 T cell receptor beta chains from one sample sequenced in a study of T cell repertoires in cytomegalovirus infection. Each CDR3 protein gets one entry after TCRdb re-called the reads with MiXCR. Among 200,000 or so distinct CDR3 sequences listed, roughly 20% were seen once. Input material: PBMCs. The receptors were gathered from a human donor in good health (CMV status not recorded). Some clones in this sample may be carry-over from other donors' samples.

This clonotype was counted a few times. CDR3 bases: TGTGCCAGCAGCCTGGGGAAGCTGGACACCATATATTTT. Translated: CASSLGKLDTIYF. V is TRBV28 and J is TRBJ1-3, with no clear D. The ends were cut back, 6 bases at V and 8 bases at J, with 14 bases in the middle. Germline lookup yields CDR1 MDHEN and CDR2 SYDVKM. The CDR3 runs 13 residues. The full variable domain, completed using reference TRBV28 and TRBJ1-3, is DVKVTQSSRYLVKRTGEKVFLECVQDMDHENMFWYRQDPGLGLRLIYFSYDVKMKEKGDIPEGYSVSREKKERFSLILESASTNQTSMYLCASSLGKLDTIYFGEGSWLTVV.

DNA for the CDR3: TGTGCCAGCAGCTTTGCATCGGGGAACACTGAAGCTTTCTTT. It codes for CASSFASGNTEAFF. The chain is built from TRBV5-4 and TRBJ1-1; D not certain. With 2 bases removed from V and 1 base from J, the gap between germline ends came to 9 bases. Germline CDR1 reads SGHNT; CDR2 reads YYREEE (reference sequence). The CDR3 sequence is 14 residues long.

This clonotype was seen repeatedly, ten times or more. The chain recombines TRBV19 with TRBJ1-1, with TRBD1 identical over 8 bases. This CDR3 is 14 amino acids long. Trimming removed 6 bases from V and 8 bases from J; junction bases left unmatched: 11. Germline V gives CDR1 LNHDA, CDR2 SQIVND (reference sequence). The CDR3 sequence is CASSPRPGQGEAFF. In DNA, the CDR3 is TGTGCCAGTAGCCCCCGTCCAGGACAGGGAGAAGCTTTCTTT.

The sample holds a few counts of this clonotype. V usage is TRBV28 and J usage is TRBJ2-5; 11 nucleotides align to TRBD1. Germline CDR1 is MDHEN and CDR2 is SYDVKM. V was pared by 8 bases and J by 1 base, with 3 bases of the junction left unmatched. CDR3 length: 14 amino acids. The CDR3, as DNA: TGTGCCAGCGGTGGGACAGGGGGCCAAGAGACCCAGTACTTC. It codes for CASGGTGGQETQYF.

This sequence joins TRBV5-1 and TRBJ2-1; 10 positions agree with TRBD2. Germline-derived CDR1 and CDR2 are SGHRS and YFSETQ. The CDR3 totals 17 residues. Trimming cost V 4 bases and J 7 bases; bases outside gene matches: 14. For the CDR3, the DNA is TGCGCCAGCAGCCTGGCTCCACTAGCGGGGTTAATAAATGAGCAGTTCTTC. This encodes CASSLAPLAGLINEQFF.

This clonotype was found many times. The chain carries TRBV7-2 and TRBJ2-6; 11 bases map to TRBD1. V lost 0 bases and J lost 6; bases outside the gene matches: 10. Looked up from germline, CDR1 is SGHTA and CDR2 is FQGNSA. This CDR3 region has 19 residues. The CDR3 region is CASSLASGTGGKEANVLTF. The CDR3 bases are TGTGCCAGCAGCTTAGCCTCCGGGACAGGGGGGAAGGAGGCCAACGTCCTGACTTTC.

The chain uses TRBV15 and TRBJ1-5; a possible D gene is TRBD1 (5 bases). Germline CDR1 is LNHNV and CDR2 is YYDKDF (reference sequence). The CDR3 runs 15 residues. Trimming pared 1 base from V and 4 bases from J, leaving 11 bases between. Written as DNA, the CDR3 is TGTGCCACCAGCAGAGCAGGGCAGACGAATCAGCCCCAGCATTTT. This encodes CATSRAGQTNQPQHF.

This clonotype was counted between two and nine times. The chain recombines TRBV19 with TRBJ2-7, with TRBD2 matching over 8 bases. This CDR3 is built from 15 residues. The V gene end was trimmed by 3 bases and the J gene end by 5 bases; junction bases not matched to a gene: 9. Germline values: CDR1 LNHDA, CDR2 SQIVND (reference sequence). The CDR3: CASSIGGAHFDEQYF. DNA of the CDR3: TGTGCCAGTAGTATCGGGGGGGCGCATTTCGACGAGCAGTACTTC.

This clonotype has just a few counts. The chain recombines TRBV12-3 or TRBV12-4 with TRBJ2-5; 8 bases line up with TRBD1. The CDR3 spans 18 residues. The V segment lost 0 bases and the J segment 4 bases; nucleotides outside the gene matches: 13. CDR3 sequence reads: CASSLAGTGFPGAETQYF. CDR3 nucleotide sequence: TGTGCCAGCAGTTTAGCCGGGACAGGTTTCCCCGGCGCAGAGACCCAGTACTTC.

CDR3 nucleotide sequence: TGTGCCAGTAGTAACAGTCACGGTACGCAGTATTTT. Protein: CASSNSHGTQYF. The genes are TRBV19 and TRBJ2-3, with D hard to call. In germline, CDR1 is LNHDA, CDR2 SQIVND (reference sequence). The CDR3 consists of 12 residues. The V and J ends lost 4 bases and 8 bases respectively, with 10 bases between them.

The gene calls are TRBV7-3 and TRBJ2-3, with D perhaps TRBD2 (7 bases). Germline values: CDR1 SGHTA, CDR2 FQGTGA. This CDR3 comprises 12 residues. V dropped 5 bases and J dropped 15 bases, with 18 bases sitting between them. CDR3 sequence (DNA): TGTGCCAGCAGCGCAACAACAGGGAGGGTCTATTTT. It is translated as CASSATTGRVYF. Based on the CDR3 plus reference TRBV7-3 and TRBJ2-3, the full variable domain is GAGVSQTPSNKVTEKGKYVELRCDPISGHTALYWYRQSLGQGPEFLIYFQGTGAADDSGLPNDRFFAVRPEGSVSTLKIQRTERGDSAVYLCASSATTGRVYFGPGTRLTVL.

In its sample, this clonotype was seen a few times. The J gene is TRBJ2-2, the V gene TRBV19; D is unresolved. The V and J ends lost 6 bases and 0 bases respectively, with 11 bases between them. Germline V gene sequence: CDR1 LNHDA, CDR2 SQIVND (reference sequence). The CDR3 contains 15 residues. The CDR3 protein is CASRILSTNTGELFF. In DNA form, the CDR3 reads TGTGCCAGTAGGATCCTGTCAACGAACACCGGGGAGCTGTTTTTT.

This clonotype was detected only a few times. This sequence joins TRBV12-3 or TRBV12-4 and TRBJ2-1; TRBD2 matches 9 bases. V dropped 3 bases and J dropped 7; count of bases not matched to a gene: 7. The CDR3 contains 15 residues. The CDR3 region has the DNA TGTGCCAGCAGTTTCTTTAGCGGGAGTGGGAATGAGCAGTTCTTC. This sequence encodes CASSFFSGSGNEQFF.

The chain combines TRBV19 with TRBJ2-7, with a weak D call TRBD2 (5 bases). Trimming pared 5 bases from V and 6 bases from J, leaving 8 bases between. Germline CDR1 reads LNHDA; CDR2 reads SQIVND (reference sequence). CDR3 length equals 11 residues. In DNA form, the CDR3 reads TGTGCCAGTAGTTCGGGAATCGAGCAGTACTTC. Protein: CASSSGIEQYF.

This clonotype came up a few times. The genes are TRBV5-5 and TRBJ1-1; 9 nucleotides line up with TRBD1. The CDR3 loop spans 14 amino acids. V gave up 3 bases and J gave up 7 bases; unmatched junction bases: 7. Germline lookup yields CDR1 SGHKS and CDR2 YYEKEE (reference sequence). The CDR3 coding sequence is TGTGCCAGCAGCTGGGACAGGGCCACTTATGAAGCTTTCTTT. Translating gives CASSWDRATYEAFF. The full variable domain, completed using reference TRBV5-5 and TRBJ1-1, is DAGVTQSPTHLIKTRGQQVTLRCSPISGHKSVSWYQQVLGQGPQFIFQYYEKEERGRGNFPDRFSARQFPNYSSELNVNALLLGDSALYLCASSWDRATYEAFFGQGTRLTVV.

This clonotype has at least ten counts. The genes are TRBV6-5 and TRBJ2-5; perhaps TRBD1 as D (6 bases). Trimming removed 2 bases from V and 6 bases from J, with 19 bases in between. Germline CDR1 is MNHEY and CDR2 is SVGAGI. The CDR3 covers 16 residues. CDR3 nucleotide sequence: TGTGCCAGCAGTTACGGACTCCCACAGGGTGGGAAGACCCAGTACTTC. As protein: CASSYGLPQGGKTQYF.

This clonotype was counted at least ten times. V and J are TRBV6-1 and TRBJ2-1; no firm D call. The CDR3 length is 13 residues. Trimming cost V 4 bases and J 2 bases, with 6 bases left between them. Germline assignment: CDR1 MNHNS and CDR2 SASEGT. CDR3 nucleotide sequence: TGTGCCAGCAGTGCCGAGACCTACAATGAGCAGTTCTTC. It is translated as CASSAETYNEQFF.

The chain combines TRBV28 with TRBJ2-7; D is unclear. The V end lost 2 bases, the J end lost 6 bases, and 14 bases lay between the germline ends. The CDR3 extends over 14 amino acids. Germline loops: CDR1 MDHEN, CDR2 SYDVKM. CDR3 nucleotide sequence: TGTGCCAGCAGTTTAAGGCCTCTGGTTGGCGAGCAGTACTTC. Translating it yields CASSLRPLVGEQYF.

This clonotype was recorded many times. The chain couples TRBV7-2 to TRBJ1-1, with D perhaps matching TRBD1 (5 bases). The CDR3 length is 13 residues. V shed 3 bases and J shed 6 bases, with 11 bases lying between them. CDR1 is SGHTA and CDR2 is FQGNSA in the germline V gene. CDR3 sequence (DNA): TGTGCCAGCAGCTTCGGGGCGAAGGCTGAAGCTTTCTTT. Residues: CASSFGAKAEAFF.

This rearrangement joins TRBV12-3 or TRBV12-4 to TRBJ2-7, with D maybe TRBD1 (6 bases). Trimming took 6 bases from V and 2 from J, leaving 11 bases between them. CDR3 length equals 13 residues. In DNA form, the CDR3 reads TGTGCCAGCAGCTCCAACAGGGCCTACGAGCAGTACTTC. Translation: CASSSNRAYEQYF.

This clonotype was counted only a few times. V and J are TRBV28 and TRBJ2-7, with TRBD2 as a possible D gene (5 bases). The germline V gene has CDR1 MDHEN and CDR2 SYDVKM. CDR3 size: 17 residues. The V end lost 3 bases, the J end lost 0 bases, and 18 bases lay between the germline ends. The CDR3 sequence: CASSFRAGGTSSYEQYF. CDR3 nucleotide sequence: TGTGCCAGCAGTTTCCGAGCAGGAGGCACGAGCTCCTACGAGCAGTACTTC.

This clonotype was counted a few times. The junction departs from the called germline gene at one end, perhaps through a read error. The V call is TRBV7-2, the J call TRBJ2-5, with a possible D match to TRBD2 (6 bases). Germline lookup yields CDR1 SGHTA and CDR2 FQGNSA. The CDR3 consists of 13 residues. CDR3 protein: CAGSLGGRETQYF. In DNA form, the CDR3 reads TGTGCCGGCAGCTTAGGAGGGAGGGAGACCCAGTACTTC.

V usage is TRBV10-3 and J usage is TRBJ2-7; TRBD2 might be the D (7 bases). CDR1 is ENHRY, CDR2 SYGVKD, per germline. The CDR3 runs to 14 residues. Between the trimmed V and J ends, which lost 4 bases and 4 bases, there was a span of 14 bases. The CDR3: CAISGGGALYEQYF. CDR3 DNA sequence: TGTGCCATCAGTGGAGGGGGGGCCCTATACGAGCAGTACTTC.

This clonotype was observed at least ten times. The chain is built from TRBV5-1 and TRBJ2-5; TRBD2 matches at 9 bases. The V gene end was trimmed by 3 bases and the J gene end by 5 bases; junction bases not matched to a gene: 11. Germline V gives CDR1 SGHRS, CDR2 YFSETQ. The CDR3 has 16 amino acids. The CDR3 DNA follows: TGCGCCAGCAGCTGGGATAGCGGGGGCAATCGGGAGACCCAGTACTTC. Its protein product is CASSWDSGGNRETQYF.

This chain uses TRBV6-1 with TRBJ2-1; 8 bases fit TRBD2. CDR3 size: 16 residues. CDR1 MNHNS and CDR2 SASEGT come from the germline V gene. With 6 bases clipped from V and 4 bases from J, the junction kept 11 bases outside the gene matches. For the CDR3, the DNA is TGTGCCAGCAGACAACCAAGGCTAGCGGGTTACAATGAGCAGTTCTTC. Its protein is CASRQPRLAGYNEQFF.

This clonotype was seen a handful of times. The J gene is TRBJ2-7, the V gene TRBV11-2, with unresolved D. In germline, CDR1 is SGHAT, CDR2 FQNNGV. There are 15 residues in the CDR3. Trimming took off 2 bases at V and 6 bases at J, with 17 bases between the two ends. The CDR3 sequence: CASSLRLPPAAEQYF. The CDR3 nucleotides read TGTGCCAGCAGCTTACGACTCCCTCCCGCCGCCGAGCAGTACTTC.

In DNA, the CDR3 is TGTGCCAGCAGCCAAGATTTCGGGGGTTTAGCCAACGTCCTGACTTTC. Residues: CASSQDFGGLANVLTF. The chain uses TRBV3-1 and TRBJ2-6, with a weak D call TRBD2 (6 bases). CDR1 is LGHDT, CDR2 YNNKEL, per germline (reference sequence). Trimming cost V 0 bases and J 7 bases, with 13 bases left between them. The CDR3 runs to 16 residues.

This clonotype was seen many times. The V call is TRBV7-2, the J call TRBJ2-2; weak D call: TRBD2 (5 bases). Germline assignment: CDR1 SGHTA and CDR2 FQGNSA. V lost 8 bases and J lost 0, with 13 bases in between. The CDR3 has 15 amino acids. The CDR3 loop is CASHARRTNTGELFF. CDR3 in DNA: TGTGCCAGCCACGCCCGGAGGACGAACACCGGGGAGCTGTTTTTT.

V gene TRBV27 combines with J gene TRBJ1-2, with unresolved D. Germline CDR1 is MNHEY and CDR2 is SMNVEV (reference sequence). This CDR3 has 14 residues. V gave up 4 bases and J gave up 3 bases, with 12 bases separating them. DNA of the CDR3: TGTGCCAGCAGTTCCGGAGGAAGGGACTATGGCTACACCTTC. The encoded protein is CASSSGGRDYGYTF.

This clonotype was seen ten or more times. The chain links TRBV7-3 to TRBJ1-1, with no clear D. The germline gives CDR1 SGHTA, CDR2 FQGTGA. V was cut by 5 bases and J by 7 bases, with 11 bases left in between. The CDR3 totals 12 residues. CDR3 bases: TGTGCCAGCAGCCGCCGACGGGATGAAGCTTTCTTT. As protein: CASSRRRDEAFF.